This T cell receptor (beta chain) was sequenced during a study of blood T cell repertoires in COVID-19. The ends lost 7 bases at V and 4 bases at J; junction bases unmatched: 5. There are 13 residues in the CDR3. Germline V CDR1 and CDR2: SNHLY, FYNNEI. Assay used: immunoSEQ multiplex PCR; TCRdb lists only in-frame clones, some missing. The table has fewer than 300,000 clones, approximately 82% seen once; the top ten hold 2.5% to 3%. This clonotype originated in a woman between 65 and 79 years old with active or convalescent COVID-19. V gene TRBV2 combines with J gene TRBJ1-1; 8 positions agree with TRBD1. The source material was peripheral blood. CDR3: CASNPDRGTEAFF. The CDR3 DNA reads TGTGCCAGCAATCCCGACAGGGGCACTGAAGCTTTCTTT.